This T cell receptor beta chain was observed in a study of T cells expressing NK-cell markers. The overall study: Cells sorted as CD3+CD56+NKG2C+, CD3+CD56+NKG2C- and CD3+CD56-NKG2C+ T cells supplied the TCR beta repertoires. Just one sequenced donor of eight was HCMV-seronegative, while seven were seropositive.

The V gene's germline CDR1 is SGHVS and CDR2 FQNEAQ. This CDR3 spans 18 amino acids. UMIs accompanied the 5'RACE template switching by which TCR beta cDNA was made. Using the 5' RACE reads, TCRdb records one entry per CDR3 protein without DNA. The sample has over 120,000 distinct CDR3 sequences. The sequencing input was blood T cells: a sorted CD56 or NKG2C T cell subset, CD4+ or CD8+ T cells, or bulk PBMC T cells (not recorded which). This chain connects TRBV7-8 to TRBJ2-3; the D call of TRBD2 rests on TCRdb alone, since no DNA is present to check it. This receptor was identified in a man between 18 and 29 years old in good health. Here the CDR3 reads CASSFLTSGNARTDTQYF.